This TCR beta chain was identified during a study of blood T cell repertoires in COVID-19. Across the whole study: Donors in the United States, Italy and Spain gave samples during acute or convalescent COVID-19. In each case, the material was cDNA or gDNA derived from T cells, B-cell-depleted T cells, or PBMCs.

Original methodology: Reference gene primer amplification in the assay estimated nucleated cell counts. TCRdb keeps only in-frame clones here, not all; method: immunoSEQ multiplex PCR. D and trimming were read from the DNA, whereas the V and J calls and clone size are those reported in that table. The sample carries about 270,000 clones, around 86% recorded once. The receptor comes from a man between 50 and 59 years old with acute or convalescent COVID-19. Sequencing was done on a sample of peripheral blood.

The CDR3 spells CASSPQGALLDTGELFF. The CDR3 coding sequence is TGTGCCAGCAGCCCCCAGGGGGCCCTCCTCGACACCGGGGAGCTGTTTTTT. V gene TRBV9 combines with J gene TRBJ2-2, with 8 bases fitting TRBD1. The CDR3 length is 17 residues. Unmatched junction bases numbered 11, after V lost 4 bases and J lost 3 bases. The germline V gene has CDR1 SGDLS and CDR2 YYNGEE.